One and the same sample provided the 12 T cell receptor beta chains below, sequenced in a study of Graves' ophthalmopathy and Graves' hyperthyroidism. Investigators amplified TCR beta CDR3 regions from RNA transcripts. First-round RT-PCR used HTBI primers; second-round multiplex PCR followed. A single record per CDR3 protein comes from TCRdb applying MiXCR to the multiplex PCR reads. The sample lists about 660,000 distinct CDR3 sequences; about two fifths were seen once. Specimen: peripheral blood. The receptors were sampled from an adult man with Graves' ophthalmopathy.

This clonotype was observed a single time. Germline and junction disagree at one end, which may indicate a read error. V gene TRBV7-9 combines with J gene TRBJ1-5; no definite D call. The length of the CDR3 is 14 residues. Germline loops: CDR1 SEHNR, CDR2 FQNEAQ (reference sequence). CDR3 protein: CASSQAGDNQPQHF. The CDR3 nucleotides are TGCGCCAGCAGCCAAGCGGGTGACAATCAGCCCCAGCATTTT.

The chain recombines TRBV6-1 with TRBJ1-5, with D perhaps matching TRBD1 (6 bases). The V gene's germline CDR1 is MNHNS and CDR2 SASEGT. V was shortened by 5 bases and J by 3 bases, with 14 bases between the two germline ends. CDR3 length: 15 residues. The CDR3 DNA sequence: TGTGCCAGCAGTTATTGGACAGCAGACAATCAGCCCCAGCATTTT. This gives the protein CASSYWTADNQPQHF.

The DNA for the CDR3 is TGTGCCAGCAGTTTAATACCGAGACAGCGTGGGTACTATGGCTACACCTTC. It encodes CASSLIPRQRGYYGYTF. V and J are TRBV12-3 or TRBV12-4 and TRBJ1-2, with D perhaps TRBD1 (5 bases). This CDR3 comprises 17 residues. V was trimmed by 2 bases and J by 3 bases, leaving 19 bases between them.

This clonotype was seen many times. The V gene is TRBV20-1, the J gene TRBJ2-7, with TRBD1 matching 8 bases. Germline V gene lookup returns CDR1 DFQATT and CDR2 SNEGSKA (reference sequence). This CDR3 comprises 14 residues. Trimming at V came to 5 bases and at J to 2 bases, leaving 8 bases not matched to a gene. CDR3 loop: CSALRWGQAYEQYF. The DNA of the CDR3 is TGCAGTGCTCTGCGATGGGGACAGGCCTACGAGCAGTACTTC.

At least ten counts were recorded for this clonotype. The V and J genes are TRBV2 and TRBJ2-7; possible D gene TRBD1, 6 bases. Germline V gene data show CDR1 as SNHLY and CDR2 as FYNNEI. This CDR3 is 13 amino acids long. Trimming stripped 6 bases from V and 2 bases from J, with 11 bases between. This CDR3 reads CASRNRETYEQYF. The CDR3, as DNA: TGTGCCAGCAGAAACAGGGAGACCTACGAGCAGTACTTC.

This clonotype was observed a few times. This could be a read error, since a much larger clone is one nucleotide away. The chain links TRBV10-3 to TRBJ2-5, with D possibly being TRBD1 or TRBD2 (5 bases each). Germline CDR1 reads ENHRY; CDR2 reads SYGVKD. The CDR3 loop spans 16 amino acids. The CDR3 here is CAISESVGRRQGTQYF. The CDR3 DNA follows: TGTGCCATCAGTGAGTCCGTGGGACGGCGCCAAGGGACCCAGTACTTC.

This clonotype was seen repeatedly, ten times or more. CDR3 protein: CSARDRDSFNYTF. CDR3 coding DNA: TGCAGTGCTAGAGACCGGGACAGCTTCAACTACACCTTC. The chain is built from TRBV20-1 and TRBJ1-2; 7 bases fit TRBD1. This CDR3 region has 13 residues. Germline V gives CDR1 DFQATT, CDR2 SNEGSKA (reference sequence). Trimming at V came to 0 bases and at J to 10 bases, leaving 8 bases not matched to a gene.

This clonotype was seen just once. The rearrangement links TRBV29-1 to TRBJ1-1; D is uncertain. V dropped 7 bases and J dropped 5 bases, with 23 bases sitting between them. The CDR3 loop spans 15 amino acids. Germline V gene lookup returns CDR1 SQVTM and CDR2 ANQGSEA. The CDR3, as DNA: TGCAGCGCATCCACCCAACAACTACTATCGACTGAAGCTTTCTTT. It is translated as CSASTQQLLSTEAFF.

This clonotype was detected many times. The J gene is TRBJ2-7, the V gene TRBV5-1, with 8 bases fitting TRBD1. With 0 bases clipped from V and 3 bases from J, the junction kept 5 bases outside the gene matches. Per the germline V gene, CDR1 is SGHRS and CDR2 is YFSETQ. The CDR3 extends over 15 amino acids. The CDR3 sequence: CASSLGADRVYEQYF. DNA of the CDR3: TGCGCCAGCAGCTTGGGAGCGGACAGGGTCTACGAGCAGTACTTC. The whole variable domain, remainder taken from reference TRBV5-1 and TRBJ2-7, is KAGVTQTPRYLIKTRGQQVTLSCSPISGHRSVSWYQQTPGQGLQFLFEYFSETQRNKGNFPGRFSGRQFSNSRSEMNVSTLELGDSALYLCASSLGADRVYEQYFGPGTRLTVT.

Many counts were recorded for this clonotype. The CDR3 here is CSASRHTYEQYF. CDR3 sequence (DNA): TGCAGTGCTAGTAGACACACCTACGAGCAGTACTTC. V is TRBV20-1 and J is TRBJ2-7; no firm D call. This CDR3 region has 12 residues. V was clipped by 3 bases and J by 2 bases, with 8 bases between them. Germline-derived CDR1 and CDR2 are DFQATT and SNEGSKA (reference sequence).

The V and J genes are TRBV2 and TRBJ1-2; 7 bases agree with TRBD1. With V trimmed by 5 bases and J by 6 bases, 6 bases remained unmatched. There are 13 residues in the CDR3. Germline values: CDR1 SNHLY, CDR2 FYNNEI. Here the CDR3 reads CASSPGQPNGYTF. The CDR3 DNA reads as TGTGCCAGCAGTCCGGGACAGCCGAATGGCTACACCTTC.

This clonotype was detected many times. V is TRBV15 and J is TRBJ1-1, with D unclear. The CDR3 is 16 residues long. Trimming pared 8 bases from V and 0 bases from J, leaving 19 bases between. Germline V lookup: CDR1 LNHNV, CDR2 YYDKDF (reference sequence). The CDR3 nucleotides read TGTGCCACCCGACCTATACAAGACAACTTGAACACTGAAGCTTTCTTT. Protein product: CATRPIQDNLNTEAFF.